The rows below give T cell receptor beta chains drawn from one sample of a study of T cell changes during pregnancy in multiple sclerosis. This table comes from immunoSEQ multiplex PCR, and its TCRdb copy is limited to in-frame clones, with some not included. The profile shows about 68,000 clones, 75% to 95% of them singletons. This sample comprised peripheral blood, obtained in the first trimester of pregnancy. Every receptor here comes from a female donor with multiple sclerosis, enrolled in a pregnancy study. The CDR3 runs from the conserved cysteine through the conserved F or W. A D gene is named only where the DNA matches it firmly. For some rows the clone size is stated as once, few or many, or as a class when expanded; others skip it.

V: TRBV11-3
size: NA
J: TRBJ1-6
D: NA
CDR3: CASSPSDKSPLHF
DNA: TGTGCCAGCAGCCCGAGCGATAAATCACCCCTCCACTTT

V: TRBV6-1
size: NA
J: TRBJ2-5
D: NA
CDR3: CASSVNRAKETQYF
DNA: TGTGCCAGCAGTGTGAACAGGGCAAAAGAGACCCAGTACTTC

V: TRBV28
size: NA
J: TRBJ1-2
D: NA
CDR3: CASLSTVNYGYTF
DNA: TGTGCCAGCCTCTCGACAGTTAACTATGGCTACACCTTC

V: TRBV11-2
size: NA
J: TRBJ2-1
D: NA
CDR3: CASSLDPPPVNNEQFF
DNA: TGTGCCAGCAGCTTAGATCCTCCCCCCGTTAACAATGAGCAGTTCTTC

V: TRBV29-1
size: NA
J: TRBJ2-2
D: TRBD1
CDR3: CSVRPGQGNTGELFF
DNA: TGCAGCGTCAGACCGGGACAGGGGAACACCGGGGAGCTGTTTTTT

V: TRBV7-8
size: NA
J: TRBJ1-2
D: TRBD1
CDR3: CASSPEPGQARGAGYTF
DNA: TGTGCCAGCAGCCCAGAACCGGGACAGGCCCGCGGGGCCGGCTACACCTTC

V: TRBV7-9
size: NA
J: TRBJ1-1
D: TRBD1
CDR3: CASSPSPGTGIRNTEAFF
DNA: TGTGCCAGCAGCCCCTCACCCGGGACAGGGATACGGAACACTGAAGCTTTCTTT

V: TRBV5-8
size: NA
J: TRBJ2-7
D: TRBD1
CDR3: CASSLRGQGADEQYF
DNA: TGTGCCAGCAGCTTGCGGGGACAGGGGGCCGACGAGCAGTACTTC

V: TRBV7-9
size: NA
J: TRBJ1-2
D: TRBD1
CDR3: CATAKRDRSYGYTF
DNA: TGTGCCACCGCGAAGCGGGACAGGAGTTATGGCTACACCTTC

V: TRBV28
size: NA
J: TRBJ2-3
D: NA
CDR3: CASSAGGGTDTQYF
DNA: TGTGCCAGCAGTGCCGGGGGAGGCACAGATACGCAGTATTTT

V: TRBV18
size: NA
J: TRBJ2-1
D: TRBD2
CDR3: CASSGSAAGGYNEQFF
DNA: TGTGCCAGCTCAGGCTCCGCAGCGGGGGGATACAATGAGCAGTTCTTC

V: TRBV4-1
size: NA
J: TRBJ1-3
D: NA
CDR3: CASSQEVDSNRNTIYF
DNA: TGCGCCAGCAGCCAAGAAGTGGACTCTAACAGAAACACCATATATTTT

V: TRBV2
size: few
J: TRBJ1-5
D: TRBD1
CDR3: CASSDGRGHQPQHF
DNA: TGTGCCAGCAGTGATGGCAGGGGGCATCAGCCCCAGCATTTT

V: TRBV7-2
size: once
J: TRBJ2-3
D: NA
CDR3: CASSLFFGTDTQYF
DNA: TGTGCCAGCAGCTTATTTTTCGGCACAGATACGCAGTATTTT

V: TRBV6-5
size: NA
J: TRBJ2-7
D: NA
CDR3: CASGAGVRLEQYF
DNA: TGTGCCAGCGGGGCAGGGGTCCGCCTCGAGCAGTACTTC

V: TRBV4-1
size: NA
J: TRBJ1-3
D: NA
CDR3: CASSQVGSSGNTIYF
DNA: TGCGCCAGCAGCCAAGTCGGGAGCTCTGGAAACACCATATATTTT

V: TRBV5-1
size: NA
J: TRBJ1-1
D: NA
CDR3: CASSSDTMNTEAFF
DNA: TGCGCCAGCAGCTCGGACACAATGAACACTGAAGCTTTCTTT

V: TRBV9
size: once
J: TRBJ2-1
D: TRBD2
CDR3: CASSPGGSGRANEQFF
DNA: TGTGCCAGCAGCCCAGGGGGTAGCGGGAGGGCAAATGAGCAGTTCTTC

V: TRBV30
size: NA
J: TRBJ2-1
D: NA
CDR3: CAWTGGTRANEQFF
DNA: TGTGCCTGGACTGGAGGGACCCGCGCCAATGAGCAGTTCTTC

V: TRBV25-1
size: NA
J: TRBJ1-1
D: NA
CDR3: CASIKTGLNTEAFF
DNA: TGTGCCAGCATCAAGACAGGATTGAACACTGAAGCTTTCTTT

V: TRBV5-4
size: few
J: TRBJ2-3
D: TRBD2
CDR3: CASSLAGGSTDTQYF
DNA: TGTGCCAGCAGCTTGGCGGGAGGTAGCACAGATACGCAGTATTTT

V: TRBV5-4
size: NA
J: TRBJ1-6
D: NA
CDR3: CASSTGPYNSPLHF
DNA: TGTGCCAGCAGTACAGGGCCCTATAATTCACCCCTCCACTTT

V: TRBV5-1
size: NA
J: TRBJ2-2
D: NA
CDR3: CASSSRDLARTGELFF
DNA: TGCGCCAGCAGCAGTAGGGACCTAGCGAGAACCGGGGAGCTGTTTTTT

V: TRBV30
size: few
J: TRBJ1-3
D: NA
CDR3: CAWTRGNTIYF
DNA: TGTGCCTGGACTAGGGGAAACACCATATATTTT

V: TRBV25-1
size: NA
J: TRBJ2-1
D: TRBD2
CDR3: CASAGRGRMYNEQFF
DNA: TGTGCCAGCGCTGGGAGGGGTAGGATGTACAATGAGCAGTTCTTC

V: TRBV6-1
size: NA
J: TRBJ2-5
D: TRBD2
CDR3: CASSEGGLAGGTETQYF
DNA: TGTGCCAGCAGTGAAGGAGGGCTAGCGGGAGGGACCGAGACCCAGTACTTC

V: TRBV4-1
size: NA
J: TRBJ2-1
D: TRBD2
CDR3: CASSQPGLAGVVDEQFF
DNA: TGCGCCAGCAGCCAACCGGGACTAGCGGGAGTCGTCGATGAGCAGTTCTTC

V: TRBV5-5
size: NA
J: TRBJ2-2
D: NA
CDR3: CASSFYSTRNTGELFF
DNA: TGTGCCAGCAGCTTCTATTCGACACGGAACACCGGGGAGCTGTTTTTT

V: TRBV6-1
size: NA
J: TRBJ2-5
D: TRBD1
CDR3: CASSFTGVETQYF
DNA: TGTGCCAGCAGCTTTACAGGGGTAGAGACCCAGTACTTC

V: TRBV27
size: NA
J: TRBJ1-6
D: NA
CDR3: CASSSRTMPNTPLHF
DNA: TGTGCCAGCAGTAGCCGGACAATGCCGAATACACCCCTCCACTTT